Shown below are 28 T cell receptor beta chains from a single sample sequenced in a study of cytomegalovirus exposure and HLA in healthy donors. The PCR used 60 Vbeta and 13 Jbeta primers. Libraries were prepared by immunoSEQ multiplex PCR; TCRdb keeps only in-frame clonotypes and omits some of them. The repertoire includes about 190,000 clones, 79% of them detected once, and 1.6% sits in the top ten. The sequencing input was PBMCs. Receptors were obtained from a woman aged 18 to 35 in good health and CMV-seronegative.

The chain links TRBV5-8 to TRBJ1-6, with a tentative D call TRBD1 (6 bases). The CDR3 is made up of 14 amino acids. Germline V gives CDR1 SGHTS, CDR2 YDEGEE. The V end was cut by 4 bases, the J end by 5 bases, with 10 bases between. CDR3 loop: CASSLDRNNSPLHF. The CDR3, as DNA: TGTGCCAGCAGCCTCGACAGGAATAATTCACCCCTCCACTTT. Together with reference TRBV5-8 and TRBJ1-6, the CDR3 gives the full variable domain: EAGVTQSPTHLIKTRGQQATLRCSPISGHTSVYWYQQALGLGLQFLLWYDEGEERNRGNFPPRFSGRQFPNYSSELNVNALELEDSALYLCASSLDRNNSPLHFGNGTRLTVT.

The chain recombines TRBV27 with TRBJ2-2; a possible D gene is TRBD1 (5 bases). The CDR3 extends over 15 amino acids. V was cut by 5 bases and J by 7 bases, with 17 bases left in between. Germline-derived CDR1 and CDR2 are MNHEY and SMNVEV (reference sequence). The CDR3 DNA sequence: TGTGCCAGCAGTCTAGGGGCCGAAACGGGCGGGGAGCTGTTTTTT. Its protein product is CASSLGAETGGELFF.

V gene TRBV4-2 combines with J gene TRBJ2-3; 9 nucleotides match TRBD2. The CDR3 totals 18 residues. V was pared by 0 bases and J by 0 bases, with 7 bases of the junction left unmatched. In germline, CDR1 is LGHNA, CDR2 YNFKEQ. DNA of the CDR3: TGTGCCAGCAGCCAAGAGGGTGGCGGGGGGGTAAGCACAGATACGCAGTATTTT. This gives the protein CASSQEGGGGVSTDTQYF.

Notes on this clone: Distinct nucleotide sequences in the sample also encode this CDR3. This chain's CDR3 is CASSLGGSTDTQYF. DNA of the CDR3: TGCGCCAGCAGCTTGGGAGGGAGCACAGATACGCAGTATTTT. This chain connects TRBV5-1 to TRBJ2-3; TRBD2 might be the D (5 bases). The V gene's germline CDR1 is SGHRS and CDR2 YFSETQ. Trimming left V 0 bases short and J 0 bases short, with 5 bases between. The CDR3 is 14 amino acids.

This sequence joins TRBV7-9 and TRBJ1-3, with unresolved D. Looked up from germline, CDR1 is SEHNR and CDR2 is FQNEAQ (reference sequence). V shed 5 bases and J shed 0 bases, with 14 bases lying between them. CDR3 length: 16 residues. Here the CDR3 reads CASSPVSGLSGNTIYF. The CDR3 region has the DNA TGTGCCAGCAGCCCTGTGTCGGGTCTCTCTGGAAACACCATATATTTT.

The chain uses TRBV10-2 and TRBJ2-6, with TRBD2 matching over 10 bases. After removal of 2 bases from V and 2 bases from J, the junction contained 6 bases not matched to a gene. Germline lookup yields CDR1 WSHSY and CDR2 SAAADI. This CDR3 has 18 residues. In nucleotides, the CDR3 is TGCGCCAGCAGTGAGGGAGCGGGGGGGATCCCTGGGGCCAACGTCCTGACTTTC. Translating it yields CASSEGAGGIPGANVLTF.

This clone was counted only a few times. CDR3 sequence: CASSPGGLGEQFF. The CDR3 DNA reads as TGTGCCAGCAGTCCCGGAGGTCTCGGGGAGCAGTTCTTC. The chain is built from TRBV27 and TRBJ2-1; possible D gene TRBD2, 5 bases. The CDR3 sequence is 13 residues long. Germline CDR1 is MNHEY and CDR2 is SMNVEV (reference sequence). V lost 5 bases, J lost 10 bases, and 15 bases lay in between.

This clone was observed a few times. This chain links TRBV10-3 with TRBJ2-7; D is unclear. Trimming took 4 bases from V and 0 from J, leaving 7 bases between them. This CDR3 has 13 amino acids. The germline gives CDR1 ENHRY, CDR2 SYGVKD. CDR3 in DNA: TGTGCCATCAGTGGGGCCGGCTCCTACGAGCAGTACTTC. Protein: CAISGAGSYEQYF.

This clone occurred once. The conserved final phenylalanine or tryptophan is absent from the CDR3, which likely points to a read error. The rearrangement links TRBV5-1 to TRBJ1-1, with D uncertain. Germline assignment: CDR1 SGHRS and CDR2 YFSETQ. This CDR3 has 13 residues. V was shortened by 1 base and J by 1 base, with 5 bases between the two germline ends. The CDR3 bases are TGCGCCAGCAGCTTGTTGGAGAACACTGAAGCTTTCCTT. It translates to CASSLLENTEAFL.

The rearrangement joins TRBV5-4 to TRBJ2-3; 7 nucleotides match TRBD2. Germline V gene data show CDR1 as SGHNT and CDR2 as YYREEE (reference sequence). Trimming at V came to 4 bases and at J to 6 bases, leaving 11 bases not matched to a gene. The CDR3 loop spans 15 amino acids. The CDR3 DNA sequence: TGTGCCAGCAGCCACTCTAGCGGTCACGGGGATACGCAGTATTTT. It yields the protein CASSHSSGHGDTQYF.

The V gene is TRBV11-3, the J gene TRBJ2-2; 11 bases agree with TRBD1. In germline, CDR1 is SGHNT, CDR2 YENEEA. CDR3 length: 15 residues. Losses at the gene ends were 4 bases for V and 8 bases for J; bases not matched to a gene: 6. The CDR3 nucleotides read TGTGCCAGCAGCTCCGGACAGGGGGCGCGGGGGGAGCTGTTTTTT. This codes for CASSSGQGARGELFF.

A few counts support this clone. The rearrangement links TRBV5-4 to TRBJ2-7; D is undetermined. This CDR3 is 13 amino acids long. The V end was cut by 1 base, the J end by 2 bases, with 7 bases between. Germline V gives CDR1 SGHNT, CDR2 YYREEE (reference sequence). CDR3 nucleotide sequence: TGTGCCAGCAGCTTGCACTCGCCCTACGAGCAGTACTTC. It specifies CASSLHSPYEQYF.

The J gene is TRBJ1-4, the V gene TRBV5-1; 10 positions agree with TRBD1. J lost 6 bases, V lost 0 bases, and 2 bases had no gene match. This CDR3 is built from 15 residues. Germline assignment: CDR1 SGHRS and CDR2 YFSETQ. This CDR3 is CASSLAGTGDEKLFF. The CDR3 DNA reads as TGCGCCAGCAGCTTGGCCGGGACAGGGGATGAAAAACTGTTTTTT. The full variable domain, completed using reference TRBV5-1 and TRBJ1-4, is KAGVTQTPRYLIKTRGQQVTLSCSPISGHRSVSWYQQTPGQGLQFLFEYFSETQRNKGNFPGRFSGRQFSNSRSEMNVSTLELGDSALYLCASSLAGTGDEKLFFGSGTQLSVL.

The chain joins TRBV28 to TRBJ1-2; weak D call: TRBD1 (6 bases). From germline, CDR1 is MDHEN and CDR2 SYDVKM. This CDR3 is built from 13 residues. V lost 6 bases and J lost 4, with 12 bases in between. This CDR3 is CASRPTGTYGYTF. The CDR3 DNA follows: TGTGCCAGCAGACCCACAGGGACCTATGGCTACACCTTC.

The V and J genes are TRBV29-1 and TRBJ2-5; the match to TRBD1 covers 7 bases. The CDR3 contains 13 residues. Per the germline V gene, CDR1 is SQVTM and CDR2 is ANQGSEA. V shed 4 bases and J 5 bases; nucleotides not matched to a gene: 7. For the CDR3, the DNA is TGCAGCGTTGTGGACAGGCGGTGGGAGACCCAGTACTTC. It is translated as CSVVDRRWETQYF.

V and J are TRBV5-1 and TRBJ1-1; TRBD1 might be the D (6 bases). Germline CDR1 SGHRS, CDR2 YFSETQ. V was pared by 4 bases and J by 0 bases, with 13 bases between. The CDR3 length is 15 residues. The CDR3 loop is CASSQRTAMNTEAFF. DNA for the CDR3: TGCGCCAGCAGCCAGCGGACAGCAATGAACACTGAAGCTTTCTTT.

The chain carries TRBV29-1 and TRBJ2-1; 8 nucleotides agree with TRBD1. The CDR3 is 14 residues long. J lost 9 bases, V lost 6 bases, and 13 bases had no gene match. Germline V gene data show CDR1 as SQVTM and CDR2 as ANQGSEA. This CDR3 reads CSVGQTGVVGEQFF. CDR3 sequence (DNA): TGCAGCGTCGGACAGACAGGGGTGGTAGGTGAGCAGTTCTTC.

The rearrangement joins TRBV4-1 to TRBJ1-1, with D tentatively TRBD1 (6 bases). V was pared by 4 bases and J by 6 bases, with 21 bases between. The CDR3 has 16 amino acids. CDR1 MGHRA and CDR2 YSYEKL come from the germline V gene. The CDR3 sequence: CASSPPLTGSRPEAFF. CDR3 bases: TGCGCCAGCAGCCCCCCTTTAACAGGGTCTCGTCCTGAAGCTTTCTTT.

The V and J genes are TRBV7-9 and TRBJ1-2; D might be TRBD1 (6 bases). V gave up 1 base and J gave up 8 bases, with 14 bases separating them. CDR3 length: 14 amino acids. In germline, CDR1 is SEHNR, CDR2 FQNEAQ (reference sequence). CDR3 bases: TGTGCCAGCAGCTTAGGAGGGGGGGCTCAGGGCTACACCTTC. It codes for CASSLGGGAQGYTF.

Comment on this clone: The junction differs from germline at one of its ends, possibly a read error. V is TRBV5-1 and J is TRBJ1-4; D gene ambiguous. The CDR3 length is 18 residues. In germline, CDR1 is SGHRS, CDR2 YFSETQ. This CDR3 is CTSSLPEVATTGNEKLFF. Here the CDR3 DNA reads TGCACCAGCAGCTTACCCGAGGTGGCTACGACGGGGAATGAAAAACTGTTTTTT.

V usage is TRBV16 and J usage is TRBJ1-5; unclear D gene. Germline V gene lookup returns CDR1 KGHSY and CDR2 FQNENV. This CDR3 has 13 amino acids. V was trimmed by 4 bases and J by 4 bases, leaving 8 bases between them. CDR3: CASSLQINQPQHF. Written as DNA, the CDR3 is TGTGCCAGCAGCCTACAGATAAATCAGCCCCAGCATTTT.

V is TRBV7-9 and J is TRBJ1-2; 7 bases agree with TRBD1. CDR3 length equals 16 residues. In germline, CDR1 is SEHNR, CDR2 FQNEAQ (reference sequence). The ends lost 0 bases at V and 4 bases at J; junction bases unmatched: 8. CDR3: CASSLAGRAGGYGYTF. The CDR3 nucleotides are TGTGCCAGCAGCTTAGCAGGACGTGCAGGGGGCTATGGCTACACCTTC.

The rearrangement links TRBV28 to TRBJ2-2; 8 nucleotides agree with TRBD2. Germline V gene lookup returns CDR1 MDHEN and CDR2 SYDVKM. This CDR3 has 15 amino acids. V shed 6 bases and J 3 bases; nucleotides not matched to a gene: 6. The CDR3 spells CASSRGGHYTGELFF. The CDR3, as DNA: TGTGCCAGCAGCCGGGGGGGGCATTACACCGGGGAGCTGTTTTTT.

This chain joins TRBV28 and TRBJ1-5, with a possible D match to TRBD1 (6 bases). V gave up 5 bases and J gave up 9 bases, with 23 bases separating them. This CDR3 spans 16 amino acids. From germline, CDR1 is MDHEN and CDR2 SYDVKM. CDR3 sequence (DNA): TGTGCCAGCAGTCTACACAGGGCCGGGCTATCCTTGCCCCAGCATTTT. It is translated as CASSLHRAGLSLPQHF.

The CDR3 DNA reads TGTGCCAGCAGCCAAGTGCAGAAGAACACTGAAGCTTTCTTT. As protein: CASSQVQKNTEAFF. The chain joins TRBV4-2 to TRBJ1-1; the D is unclear. V lost 1 base and J 1 base, leaving 7 bases between the germline ends. The CDR3 sequence is 14 residues long. Germline V gene data show CDR1 as LGHNA and CDR2 as YNFKEQ.

The gene calls are TRBV28 and TRBJ1-6, with D possibly TRBD1 on 6 matching bases. This CDR3 has 15 amino acids. V was cut by 7 bases and J by 7 bases, with 17 bases left in between. CDR1 is MDHEN, CDR2 SYDVKM, per germline. The CDR3 protein is CASTQRGQFNSPLHF. DNA for the CDR3: TGTGCCAGCACTCAGCGCGGACAGTTCAATTCACCCCTCCACTTT.

The chain couples TRBV13 to TRBJ2-2, with a weak D call TRBD2 (6 bases). The V gene lost 8 bases and the J gene lost 7 bases, with 11 bases spanning the gap. This CDR3 is built from 12 residues. Per the germline V gene, CDR1 is PRHDT and CDR2 is FYEKMQ (reference sequence). The CDR3 here is CASGGGDGELFF. DNA of the CDR3: TGTGCCAGCGGAGGAGGGGACGGGGAGCTGTTTTTT.

This chain uses TRBV6-5 with TRBJ1-2; D is undetermined. Trimming stripped 6 bases from V and 8 bases from J, with 22 bases between. This CDR3 region has 15 residues. CDR1 MNHEY and CDR2 SVGAGI come from the germline V gene. CDR3 in DNA: TGTGCCAGCAGCACCCTCCTTGGGCAAGTGGGCGGCTACACCTTC. It is translated as CASSTLLGQVGGYTF.